This is a list of T cell receptor beta chains from one sample in a study of blood T cell repertoires in COVID-19. Here immunoSEQ multiplex PCR was the method, and the copy in TCRdb shows in-frame clones only, minus some. The data hold fewer than 250,000 clones, with around 86% observed a single time. Sequencing was carried out using PBMCs or T cells enriched from blood (not recorded which). All receptors derive from a man aged 25-40 years in a cohort exposed to, infected with or recovered from COVID-19 (not recorded which). Each CDR3 is given with its conserved first and last residue. D genes are given only for firm matches. The size field is filled for only some rows; it gives once, few, many or a size class.

CASSQGTSGNEDTDTQYF | TGCGCCAGCAGCCAAGGGACTAGCGGGAATGAGGACACAGATACGCAGTATTTT | TRBJ2-3 | TRBV4-3 | NA | TRBD2
CASSYSSRREPQHF | TGTGCCAGCAGTTACTCGAGCAGGAGGGAGCCCCAGCATTTT | TRBJ1-5 | TRBV6-2/TRBV6-3 | NA | NA
CASGGTQNTEAFF | TGTGCCAGCGGCGGGACCCAGAACACTGAAGCTTTCTTT | TRBJ1-1 | TRBV2 | NA | NA
CASSSQGRAGTEAFF | TGTGCCAGTAGTTCACAGGGCCGGGCGGGCACTGAAGCTTTCTTT | TRBJ1-1 | TRBV19 | once | NA
CASSAQGPSTDTQYF | TGTGCCAGCAGCGCGCAGGGGCCCAGCACAGATACGCAGTATTTT | TRBJ2-3 | TRBV9 | NA | NA
CASSLAPGTGSYEQYF | TGTGCCAGCAGCTTAGCACCCGGGACAGGGTCCTACGAGCAGTACTTC | TRBJ2-7 | TRBV7-9 | NA | TRBD1
CASSLGQLQETQYF | TGTGCCAGCAGCTTAGGACAGCTTCAAGAGACCCAGTACTTC | TRBJ2-5 | TRBV7-2 | once | NA
CASSQDRAGLPSNEQFF | TGCGCCAGCAGCCAAGATCGGGCGGGACTCCCCTCCAATGAGCAGTTCTTC | TRBJ2-1 | TRBV4-3 | once | NA
CASSSSPTSYNEQFF | TGTGCCAGCAGCTCGTCCCCAACTAGCTACAATGAGCAGTTCTTC | TRBJ2-1 | TRBV7-2 | NA | NA
CASTQDSPDITDTQYF | TGTGCCAGCACTCAGGACAGTCCTGATATCACAGATACGCAGTATTTT | TRBJ2-3 | TRBV28 | NA | NA
CASSLAPANDGYTF | TGCGCCAGCAGCTTGGCCCCAGCGAACGATGGCTACACCTTC | TRBJ1-2 | TRBV5-1 | once | NA
CASSPLVPYNEQFF | TGCGCCAGCAGCCCCCTCGTTCCCTACAATGAGCAGTTCTTC | TRBJ2-1 | TRBV4-1 | NA | NA
CASSFTGGAQNIQYF | TGTGCCAGCAGTTTCACAGGGGGCGCCCAAAACATTCAGTACTTC | TRBJ2-4 | TRBV27 | NA | TRBD1
CASSLVRGLHEKLFF | TGTGCCAGCAGCCTCGTAAGGGGGCTGCATGAAAAACTGTTTTTT | TRBJ1-4 | TRBV28 | NA | TRBD1
CASSPRQTNEKLFF | TGTGCCAGCTCACCGCGACAGACTAATGAAAAACTGTTTTTT | TRBJ1-4 | TRBV18 | NA | NA
CASSVLAGGPYEQYF | TGTGCCAGCAGCGTACTAGCGGGAGGCCCCTACGAGCAGTACTTC | TRBJ2-7 | TRBV9 | NA | TRBD2
CASSMSSGLYEQYF | TGTGCCAGTAGTATGTCTAGCGGGCTCTACGAGCAGTACTTC | TRBJ2-7 | TRBV19 | NA | TRBD2
CASSVAGPAGEQAFF | TGCGCCAGCAGCGTAGCGGGCCCCGCGGGGGAGCAAGCTTTCTTT | TRBJ1-1 | TRBV5-1 | once | NA
CASSIGTTYYGYTF | TGTGCCAGTAGTATAGGGACAACTTACTATGGCTACACCTTC | TRBJ1-2 | TRBV19 | NA | NA
CASSYPPDWRPDNEQFF | TGTGCCAGCAGTTACCCCCCCGACTGGCGGCCTGACAATGAGCAGTTCTTC | TRBJ2-1 | TRBV6-2/TRBV6-3 | NA | NA
CASSQGTGTTGELFF | TGCGCCAGCAGCCAGGGGACAGGGACCACCGGGGAGCTGTTTTTT | TRBJ2-2 | TRBV4-1 | NA | TRBD1
CASSLAPSPVEAFF | TGTGCCAGCAGCTTAGCTCCGAGCCCGGTAGAAGCTTTCTTT | TRBJ1-1 | TRBV7-2 | NA | NA
CATSDPGPHGYTF | TGTGCCACCAGTGACCCAGGCCCCCATGGCTACACCTTC | TRBJ1-2 | TRBV24-1 | NA | NA
CASSLERGNTIYF | TGTGCCAGCAGCTTGGAGAGGGGGAACACCATATATTTT | TRBJ1-3 | TRBV5-6 | NA | NA
CASSFRPGQGVWETQYF | TGTGCCAGCAGCTTTCGCCCAGGACAGGGAGTCTGGGAGACCCAGTACTTC | TRBJ2-5 | TRBV7-9 | NA | TRBD1
CASSIGQGLLDEQFF | TGTGCCAGTAGTATTGGACAGGGGTTACTTGATGAGCAGTTCTTC | TRBJ2-1 | TRBV19 | NA | TRBD1
CASSIFDRERGNEQFF | TGTGCCAGCAGCATATTTGACAGGGAGAGGGGCAATGAGCAGTTCTTC | TRBJ2-1 | TRBV5-5 | NA | TRBD1
CASFLRQGFLNTEAFF | TGTGCCAGTTTCCTTAGACAGGGCTTTCTGAACACTGAAGCTTTCTTT | TRBJ1-1 | TRBV28 | NA | TRBD1
CASSESWDSLSQYF | TGTGCCAGCAGTGAAAGCTGGGACAGCCTGTCGCAGTATTTT | TRBJ2-3 | TRBV6-1 | NA | TRBD1